One sample yielded the 7 T cell receptor beta chains listed below, sequenced in a study of shared clonotypes between healthy human individuals. Only in-frame clones appear in the TCRdb table, and some are missing; sequencing was by immunoSEQ multiplex PCR. The sample holds some 200,000 clones, roughly 93% seen once. Sequenced input: naive CD4+ T cells sorted from blood. The subset here: CD45RA+ positively selected. The source of these receptors is a woman in her 30s in good health.

The chain employs TRBV11-2 and TRBJ1-1; D unresolved. Trimming removed 2 bases at V and 1 base at J, with 5 bases between. The CDR3 contains 13 residues. CDR1 and CDR2 (germline): SGHAT, FQNNGV. The CDR3 is CASSLTPNTEAFF. The CDR3 nucleotides are TGTGCCAGCAGCTTAACGCCGAACACTGAAGCTTTCTTT.

The gene calls are TRBV6-5 and TRBJ2-7, with 7 bases aligning to TRBD2. Losses at the gene ends were 0 bases for V and 4 bases for J; bases not matched to a gene: 6. Germline V CDR1 and CDR2: MNHEY, SVGAGI. The CDR3 loop spans 15 amino acids. The CDR3 DNA is TGTGCCAGCAGTTACTCCCGGGGGGAGCTTTACGAGCAGTACTTC. This translates into CASSYSRGELYEQYF.

This clone was counted once. V is TRBV6-1 and J is TRBJ1-5, with D uncertain. V was clipped by 8 bases and J by 2 bases, with 10 bases between them. CDR3 length: 13 residues. Germline-derived CDR1 and CDR2 are MNHNS and SASEGT. Here the CDR3 DNA reads TGTGCCAGCCTGGGTTGGGGCAATCAGCCCCAGCATTTT. Translating gives CASLGWGNQPQHF.

This chain uses TRBV10-3 with TRBJ2-5, with D unclear. Trimming took 3 bases from V and 4 from J, leaving 6 bases between them. CDR1 ENHRY and CDR2 SYGVKD come from the germline V gene. This CDR3 spans 12 amino acids. The CDR3 sequence is CAISDVGETQYF. The CDR3 DNA reads as TGTGCCATCAGTGACGTTGGAGAGACCCAGTACTTC.

The gene calls are TRBV10-3 and TRBJ2-2, with D maybe TRBD2 (6 bases). Trimming left V 7 bases short and J 8 bases short, with 20 bases between. The CDR3 covers 15 residues. Germline CDR1 ENHRY, CDR2 SYGVKD. The DNA of the CDR3 is TGTGCCATCAACGGACAACCGGCGGGGTCTGGGGAGCTGTTTTTT. It encodes CAINGQPAGSGELFF.

V usage is TRBV7-9 and J usage is TRBJ2-1; D gene unclear. Germline CDR1 SEHNR, CDR2 FQNEAQ (reference sequence). CDR3 length equals 15 residues. V lost 5 bases and J lost 3, with 14 bases in between. The CDR3 sequence: CASSLKTYYYNEQFF. The CDR3 DNA reads TGTGCCAGCAGCCTAAAAACGTACTACTACAATGAGCAGTTCTTC.

The gene calls are TRBV7-3 and TRBJ2-1; D gene uncertain. Trimming shortened V by 5 bases and J by 0 bases, and 11 bases separated the two germline ends. Germline V gene sequence: CDR1 SGHTA, CDR2 FQGTGA. The CDR3 is 15 amino acids. The CDR3 region has the DNA TGTGCCAGCAGCAACTCACCGAGCTCCTACAATGAGCAGTTCTTC. This codes for CASSNSPSSYNEQFF.